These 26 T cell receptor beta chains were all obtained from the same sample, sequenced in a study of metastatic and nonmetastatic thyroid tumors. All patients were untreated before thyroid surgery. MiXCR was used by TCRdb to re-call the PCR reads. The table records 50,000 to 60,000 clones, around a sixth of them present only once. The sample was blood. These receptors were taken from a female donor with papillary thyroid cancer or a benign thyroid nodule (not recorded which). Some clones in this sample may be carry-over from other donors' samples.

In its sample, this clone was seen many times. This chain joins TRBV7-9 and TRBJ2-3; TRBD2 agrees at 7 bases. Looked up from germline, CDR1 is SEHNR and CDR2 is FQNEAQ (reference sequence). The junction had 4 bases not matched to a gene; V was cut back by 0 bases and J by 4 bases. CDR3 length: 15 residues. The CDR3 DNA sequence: TGTGCCAGCAGCTTAGCGGGAGGGCCGGCAGATACGCAGTATTTT. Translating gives CASSLAGGPADTQYF.

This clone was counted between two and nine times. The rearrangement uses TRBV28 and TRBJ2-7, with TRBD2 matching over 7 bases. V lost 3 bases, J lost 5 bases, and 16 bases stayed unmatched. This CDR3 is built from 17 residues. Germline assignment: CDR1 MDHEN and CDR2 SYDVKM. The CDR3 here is CASSFQTGRESEDEQYF. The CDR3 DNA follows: TGTGCCAGCAGTTTCCAAACGGGGAGGGAGAGTGAGGACGAGCAGTACTTC.

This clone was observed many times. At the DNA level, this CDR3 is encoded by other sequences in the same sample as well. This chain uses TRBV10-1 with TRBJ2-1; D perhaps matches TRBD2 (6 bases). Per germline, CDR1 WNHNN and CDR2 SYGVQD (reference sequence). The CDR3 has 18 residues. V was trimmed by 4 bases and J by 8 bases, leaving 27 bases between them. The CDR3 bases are TGCGCCAGCAGTGTACGATACGGGGGACTCGCCTTTTTCGATGAGCAGTTCTTC. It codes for CASSVRYGGLAFFDEQFF.

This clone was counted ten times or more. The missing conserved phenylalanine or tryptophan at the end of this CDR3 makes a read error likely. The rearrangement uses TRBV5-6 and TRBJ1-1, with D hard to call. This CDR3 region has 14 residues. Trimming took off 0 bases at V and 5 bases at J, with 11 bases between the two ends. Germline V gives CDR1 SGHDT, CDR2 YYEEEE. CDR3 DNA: TGTGCCAGCAGCTTGGCCCTCATCTTGACTGAAGCTTTCTCT. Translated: CASSLALILTEAFS.

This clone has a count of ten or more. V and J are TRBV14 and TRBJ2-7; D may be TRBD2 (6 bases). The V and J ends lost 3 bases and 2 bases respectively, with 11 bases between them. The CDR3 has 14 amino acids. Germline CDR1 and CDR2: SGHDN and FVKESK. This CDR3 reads CASSHFGEAYEQYF. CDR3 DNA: TGTGCCAGCAGCCATTTTGGGGAGGCCTACGAGCAGTACTTC.

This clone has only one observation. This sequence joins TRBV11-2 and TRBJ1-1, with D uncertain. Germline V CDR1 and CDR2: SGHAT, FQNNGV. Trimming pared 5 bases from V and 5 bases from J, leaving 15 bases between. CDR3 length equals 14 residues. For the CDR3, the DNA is TGTGCCAGCAGCAAGGATCCTGCTCCGACTGAAGCTTTCTTT. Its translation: CASSKDPAPTEAFF. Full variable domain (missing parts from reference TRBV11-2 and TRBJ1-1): EAGVAQSPRYKIIEKRQSVAFWCNPISGHATLYWYQQILGQGPKLLIQFQNNGVVDDSQLPKDRFSAERLKGVDSTLKIQPAKLEDSAVYLCASSKDPAPTEAFFGQGTRLTVV.

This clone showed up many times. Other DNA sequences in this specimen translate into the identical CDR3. CDR3 protein: CASSLLAGVGNNEQFF. The CDR3 DNA sequence: TGCGCCAGCAGTCTCCTAGCGGGAGTTGGGAACAATGAGCAGTTCTTC. V is TRBV10-2 and J is TRBJ2-1; 10 nucleotides match TRBD2. Germline CDR1 is WSHSY and CDR2 is SAAADI. With 5 bases clipped from V and 5 bases from J, the junction kept 9 bases outside the gene matches. The CDR3 totals 16 residues.

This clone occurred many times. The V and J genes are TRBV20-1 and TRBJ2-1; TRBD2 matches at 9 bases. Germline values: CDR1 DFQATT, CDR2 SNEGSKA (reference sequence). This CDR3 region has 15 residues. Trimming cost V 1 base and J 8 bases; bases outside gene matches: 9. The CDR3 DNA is TGCAGTGCTAGAGTAAGGCGGGAGGGCCTCGATGAGCAGTTCTTC. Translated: CSARVRREGLDEQFF.

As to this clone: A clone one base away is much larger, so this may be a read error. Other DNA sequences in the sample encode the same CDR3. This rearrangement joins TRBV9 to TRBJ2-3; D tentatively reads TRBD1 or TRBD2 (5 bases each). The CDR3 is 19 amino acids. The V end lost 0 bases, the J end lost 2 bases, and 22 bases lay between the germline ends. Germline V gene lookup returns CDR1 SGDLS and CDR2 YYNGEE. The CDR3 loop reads CASSVATYGGGASTDTQYF. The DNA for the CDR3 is TGTGCCAGCAGCGTAGCTACATATGGTGGGGGAGCTTCCACAGATACGCAGTATTTT.

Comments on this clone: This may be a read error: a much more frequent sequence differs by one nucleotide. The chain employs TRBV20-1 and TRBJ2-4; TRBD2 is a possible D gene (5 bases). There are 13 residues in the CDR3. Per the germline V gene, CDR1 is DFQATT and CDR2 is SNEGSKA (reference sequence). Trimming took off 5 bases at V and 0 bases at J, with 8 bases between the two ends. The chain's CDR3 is CSAVGRAKNIQYF. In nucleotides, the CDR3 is TGCAGTGCTGTAGGGAGAGCCAAAAACATTCAGTACTTC.

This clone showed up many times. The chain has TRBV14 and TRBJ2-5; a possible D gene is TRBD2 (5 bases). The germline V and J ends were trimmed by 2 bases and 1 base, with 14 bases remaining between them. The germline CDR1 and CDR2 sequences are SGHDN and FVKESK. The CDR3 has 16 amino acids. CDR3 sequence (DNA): TGTGCCAGCAGCCAATCTCCGGGAACTTTCCAAGAGACCCAGTACTTC. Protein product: CASSQSPGTFQETQYF.

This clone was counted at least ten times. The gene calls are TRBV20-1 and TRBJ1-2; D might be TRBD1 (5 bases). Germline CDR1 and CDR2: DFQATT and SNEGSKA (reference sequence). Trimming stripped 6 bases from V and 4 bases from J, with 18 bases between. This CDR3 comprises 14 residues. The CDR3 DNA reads TGCAGTGCCGAGGGGACGCTCCGGGGCTATGGCTACACCTTC. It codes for CSAEGTLRGYGYTF.

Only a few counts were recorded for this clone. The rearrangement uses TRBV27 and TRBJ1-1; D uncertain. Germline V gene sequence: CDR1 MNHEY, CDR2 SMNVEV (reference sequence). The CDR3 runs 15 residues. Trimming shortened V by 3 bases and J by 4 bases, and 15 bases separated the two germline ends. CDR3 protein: CASSFGSPGSTEAFF. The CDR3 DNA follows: TGTGCCAGCAGTTTTGGGAGCCCCGGGAGCACTGAAGCTTTCTTT.

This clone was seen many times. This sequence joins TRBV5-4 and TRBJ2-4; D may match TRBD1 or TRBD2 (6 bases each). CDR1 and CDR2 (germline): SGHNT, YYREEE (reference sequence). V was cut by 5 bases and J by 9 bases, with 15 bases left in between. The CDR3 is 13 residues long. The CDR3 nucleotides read TGTGCCAGCAGGGGGGAGGACAGAGGCATTCAGTACTTC. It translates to CASRGEDRGIQYF.

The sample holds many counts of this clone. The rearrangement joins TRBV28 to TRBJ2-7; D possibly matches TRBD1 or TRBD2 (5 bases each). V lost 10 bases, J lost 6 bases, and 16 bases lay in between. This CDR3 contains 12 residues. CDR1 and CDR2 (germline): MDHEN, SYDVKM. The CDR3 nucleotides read TGTGCCACCACGAGGGGAACGCGCGAGCAGTACTTC. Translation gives CATTRGTREQYF. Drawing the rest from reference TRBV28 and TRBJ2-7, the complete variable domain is DVKVTQSSRYLVKRTGEKVFLECVQDMDHENMFWYRQDPGLGLRLIYFSYDVKMKEKGDIPEGYSVSREKKERFSLILESASTNQTSMYLCATTRGTREQYFGPGTRLTVT.

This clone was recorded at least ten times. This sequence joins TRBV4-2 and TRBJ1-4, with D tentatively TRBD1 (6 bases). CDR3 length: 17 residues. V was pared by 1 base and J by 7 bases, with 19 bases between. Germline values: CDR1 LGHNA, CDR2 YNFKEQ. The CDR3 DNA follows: TGTGCCAGCAGCCAAGTCCGCCGACAGGCAATGCTTGAAAAACTGTTTTTT. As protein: CASSQVRRQAMLEKLFF.

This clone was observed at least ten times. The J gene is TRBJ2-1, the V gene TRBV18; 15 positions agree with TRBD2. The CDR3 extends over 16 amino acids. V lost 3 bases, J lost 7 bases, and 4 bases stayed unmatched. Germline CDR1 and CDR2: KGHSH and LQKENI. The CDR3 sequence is CASSPLGTSGRNEQFF. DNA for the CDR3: TGTGCCAGCTCACCGCTTGGGACTAGCGGGAGGAATGAGCAGTTCTTC.

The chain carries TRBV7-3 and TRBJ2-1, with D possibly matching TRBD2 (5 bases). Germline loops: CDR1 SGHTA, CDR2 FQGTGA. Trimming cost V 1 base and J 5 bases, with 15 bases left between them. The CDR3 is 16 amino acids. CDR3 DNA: TGTGCCAGCAGCTTAATTCTTCTAGCAGGCAACAATGAGCAGTTCTTC. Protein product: CASSLILLAGNNEQFF.

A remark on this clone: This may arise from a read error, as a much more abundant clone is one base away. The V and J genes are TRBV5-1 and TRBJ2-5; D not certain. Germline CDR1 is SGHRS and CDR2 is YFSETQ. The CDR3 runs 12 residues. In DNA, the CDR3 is TGCGCCAGCAGCTTGGGACGTGAGACCAAGTACTTC. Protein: CASSLGRETKYF.

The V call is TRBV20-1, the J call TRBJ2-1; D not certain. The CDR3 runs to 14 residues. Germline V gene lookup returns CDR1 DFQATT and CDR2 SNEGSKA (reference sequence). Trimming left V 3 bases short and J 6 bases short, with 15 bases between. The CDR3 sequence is CSASDKKGRNEQFF. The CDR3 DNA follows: TGCAGTGCTAGTGACAAAAAAGGTCGCAATGAGCAGTTCTTC.

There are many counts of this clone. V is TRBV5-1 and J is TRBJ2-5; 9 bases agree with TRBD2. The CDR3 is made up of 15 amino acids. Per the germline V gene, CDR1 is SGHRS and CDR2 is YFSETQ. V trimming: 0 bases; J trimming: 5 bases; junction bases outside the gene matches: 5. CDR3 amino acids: CASSLGLAVEETQYF. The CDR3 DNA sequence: TGCGCCAGCAGCTTGGGACTAGCGGTGGAGGAGACCCAGTACTTC.

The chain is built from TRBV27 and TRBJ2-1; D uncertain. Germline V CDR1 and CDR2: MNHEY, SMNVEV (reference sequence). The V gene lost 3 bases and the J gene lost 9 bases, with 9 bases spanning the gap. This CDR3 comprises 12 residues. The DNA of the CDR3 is TGTGCCAGCAGTTTTTTGGGTGGTGAGCAGTTCTTC. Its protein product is CASSFLGGEQFF.

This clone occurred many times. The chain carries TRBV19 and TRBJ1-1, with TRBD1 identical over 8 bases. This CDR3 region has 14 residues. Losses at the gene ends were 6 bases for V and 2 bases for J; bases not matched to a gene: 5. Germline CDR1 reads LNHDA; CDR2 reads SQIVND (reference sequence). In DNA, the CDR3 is TGTGCCAGTAGAAAGGACAGGGAAAACACTGAAGCTTTCTTT. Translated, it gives CASRKDRENTEAFF.

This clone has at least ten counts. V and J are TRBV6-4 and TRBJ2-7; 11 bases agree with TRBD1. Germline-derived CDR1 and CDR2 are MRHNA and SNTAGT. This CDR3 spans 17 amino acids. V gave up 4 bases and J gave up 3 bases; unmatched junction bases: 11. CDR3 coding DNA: TGTGCCAGCAGTGGAGGGACAGGGGGAAGAAGATTCTACGAGCAGTACTTC. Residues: CASSGGTGGRRFYEQYF.

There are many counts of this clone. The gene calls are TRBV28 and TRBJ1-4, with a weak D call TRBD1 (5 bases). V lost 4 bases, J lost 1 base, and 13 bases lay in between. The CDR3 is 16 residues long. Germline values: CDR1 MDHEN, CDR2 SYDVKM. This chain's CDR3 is CASSSPGRGTNEKLFF. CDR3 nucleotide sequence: TGTGCCAGCAGTTCGCCAGGGCGGGGAACTAATGAAAAACTGTTTTTT.

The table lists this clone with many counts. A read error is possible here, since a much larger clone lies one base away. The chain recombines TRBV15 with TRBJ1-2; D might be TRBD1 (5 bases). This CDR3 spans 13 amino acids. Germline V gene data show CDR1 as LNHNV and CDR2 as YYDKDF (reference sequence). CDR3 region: CATRDSGGGGCTF. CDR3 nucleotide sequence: TGTGCCACCAGAGATTCTGGGGGGGGTGGCTGCACCTTC.